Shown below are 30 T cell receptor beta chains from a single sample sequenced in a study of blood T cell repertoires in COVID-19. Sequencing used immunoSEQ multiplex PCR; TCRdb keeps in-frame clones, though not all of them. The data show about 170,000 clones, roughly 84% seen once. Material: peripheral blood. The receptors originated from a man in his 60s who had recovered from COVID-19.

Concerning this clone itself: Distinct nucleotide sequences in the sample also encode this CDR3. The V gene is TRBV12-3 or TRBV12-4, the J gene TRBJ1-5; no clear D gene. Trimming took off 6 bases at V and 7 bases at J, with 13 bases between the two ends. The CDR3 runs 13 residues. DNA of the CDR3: TGTGCCAGCAGCCTAGGAGGTCAGCAGCCCCAGCATTTT. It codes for CASSLGGQQPQHF.

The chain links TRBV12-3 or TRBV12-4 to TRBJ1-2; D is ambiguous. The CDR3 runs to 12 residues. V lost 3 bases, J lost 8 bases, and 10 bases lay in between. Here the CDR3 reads CASSFSTEGYTF. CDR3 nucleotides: TGTGCCAGCAGTTTTTCTACAGAGGGCTACACCTTC.

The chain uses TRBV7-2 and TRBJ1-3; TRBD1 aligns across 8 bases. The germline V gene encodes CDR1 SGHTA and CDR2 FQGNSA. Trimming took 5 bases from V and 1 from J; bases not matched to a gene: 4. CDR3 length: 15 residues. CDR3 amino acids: CASSTRTGSGNTIYF. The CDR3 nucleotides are TGTGCCAGCAGCACGAGGACAGGGTCTGGAAACACCATATATTTT.

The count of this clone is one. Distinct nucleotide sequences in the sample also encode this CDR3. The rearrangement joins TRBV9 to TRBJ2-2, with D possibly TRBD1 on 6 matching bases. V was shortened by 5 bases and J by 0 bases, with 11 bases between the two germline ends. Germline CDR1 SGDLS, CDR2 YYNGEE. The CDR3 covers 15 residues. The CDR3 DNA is TGTGCCAGCAGTGTCAGGGGCACGAACACCGGGGAGCTGTTTTTT. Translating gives CASSVRGTNTGELFF.

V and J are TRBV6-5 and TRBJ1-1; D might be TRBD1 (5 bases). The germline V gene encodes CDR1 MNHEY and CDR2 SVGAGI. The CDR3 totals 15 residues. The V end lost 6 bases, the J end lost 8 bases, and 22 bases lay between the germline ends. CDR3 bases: TGTGCCAGCAGCCAAACGGCAGGGAGGCTTGCGGAAGCTTTCTTT. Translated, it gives CASSQTAGRLAEAFF.

CDR3 residues: CASSVEEGLGDEQYF. The CDR3 bases are TGTGCCAGCAGCGTAGAAGAGGGATTAGGCGACGAGCAGTACTTC. V is TRBV9 and J is TRBJ2-7; D might be TRBD2 (5 bases). V dropped 0 bases and J dropped 5 bases, with 15 bases sitting between them. CDR3 size: 15 residues. Germline V gene sequence: CDR1 SGDLS, CDR2 YYNGEE.

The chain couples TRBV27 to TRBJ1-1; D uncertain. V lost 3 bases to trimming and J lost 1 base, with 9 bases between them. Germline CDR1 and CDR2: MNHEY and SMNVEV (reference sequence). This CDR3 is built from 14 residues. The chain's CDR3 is CASSLGRANTEAFF. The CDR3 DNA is TGTGCCAGCAGTTTGGGGAGAGCGAACACTGAAGCTTTCTTT.

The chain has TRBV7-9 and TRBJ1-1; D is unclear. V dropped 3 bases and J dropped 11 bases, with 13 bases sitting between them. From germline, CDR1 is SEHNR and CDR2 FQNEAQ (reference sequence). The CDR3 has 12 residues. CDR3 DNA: TGTGCCAGCAGCTTTCCTGGGCGCGGGGCTTTCTTT. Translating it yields CASSFPGRGAFF.

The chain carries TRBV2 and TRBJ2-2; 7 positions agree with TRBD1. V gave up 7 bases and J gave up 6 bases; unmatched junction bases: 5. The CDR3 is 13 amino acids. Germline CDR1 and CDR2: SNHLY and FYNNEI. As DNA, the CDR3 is TGTGCCAGCAAAGGGACAGAAGCCGGGGAGCTGTTTTTT. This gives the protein CASKGTEAGELFF.

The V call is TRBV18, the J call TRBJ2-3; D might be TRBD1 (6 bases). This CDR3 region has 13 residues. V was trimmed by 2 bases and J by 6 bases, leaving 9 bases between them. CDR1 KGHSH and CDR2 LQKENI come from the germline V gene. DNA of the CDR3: TGTGCCAGCTCACCAGGGGGCCGGGATACGCAGTATTTT. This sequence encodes CASSPGGRDTQYF.

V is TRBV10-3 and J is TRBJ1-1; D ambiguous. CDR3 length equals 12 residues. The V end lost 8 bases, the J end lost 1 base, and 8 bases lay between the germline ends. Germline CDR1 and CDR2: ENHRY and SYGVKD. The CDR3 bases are TGTGCCATCGCCCCGGGGAACACTGAAGCTTTCTTT. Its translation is CAIAPGNTEAFF.

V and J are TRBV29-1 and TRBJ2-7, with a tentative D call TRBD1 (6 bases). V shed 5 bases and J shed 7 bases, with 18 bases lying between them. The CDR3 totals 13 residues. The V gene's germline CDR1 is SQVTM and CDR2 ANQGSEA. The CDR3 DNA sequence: TGCAGCGTTACCCCGACAGGATCGGGGGAGCAGTACTTC. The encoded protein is CSVTPTGSGEQYF.

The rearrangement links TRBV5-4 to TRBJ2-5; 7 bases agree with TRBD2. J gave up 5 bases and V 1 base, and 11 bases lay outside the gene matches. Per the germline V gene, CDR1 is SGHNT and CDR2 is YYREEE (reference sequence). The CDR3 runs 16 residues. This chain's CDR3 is CASSLSLAGGWETQYF. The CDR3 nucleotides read TGTGCCAGCAGCTTGAGTCTGGCCGGGGGGTGGGAGACCCAGTACTTC.

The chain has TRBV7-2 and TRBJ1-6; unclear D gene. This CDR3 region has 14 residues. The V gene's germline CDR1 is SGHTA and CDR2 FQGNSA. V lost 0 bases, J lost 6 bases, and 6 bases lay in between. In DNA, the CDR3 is TGTGCCAGCAGCTTAGCGCGAGTTAATTCACCCCTCCACTTT. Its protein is CASSLARVNSPLHF.

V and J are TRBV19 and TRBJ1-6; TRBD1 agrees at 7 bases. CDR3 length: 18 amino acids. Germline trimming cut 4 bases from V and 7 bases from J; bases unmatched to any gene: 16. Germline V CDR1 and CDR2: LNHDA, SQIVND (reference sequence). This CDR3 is CASSKGAQGGTANSPLHF. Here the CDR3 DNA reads TGTGCCAGTAGTAAGGGGGCACAAGGAGGGACCGCCAATTCACCCCTCCACTTT.

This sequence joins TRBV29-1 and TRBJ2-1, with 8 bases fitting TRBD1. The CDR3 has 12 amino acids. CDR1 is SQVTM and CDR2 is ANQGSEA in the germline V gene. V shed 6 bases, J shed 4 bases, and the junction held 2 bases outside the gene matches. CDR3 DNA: TGCAGCGTGGGACAGGCGTACAATGAGCAGTTCTTC. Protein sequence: CSVGQAYNEQFF.

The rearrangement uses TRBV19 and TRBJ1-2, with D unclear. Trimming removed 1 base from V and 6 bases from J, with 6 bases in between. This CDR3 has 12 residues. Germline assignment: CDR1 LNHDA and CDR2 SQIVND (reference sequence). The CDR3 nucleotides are TGTGCCAGTAGTATAGGAGAGGATGGCTACACCTTC. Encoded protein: CASSIGEDGYTF.

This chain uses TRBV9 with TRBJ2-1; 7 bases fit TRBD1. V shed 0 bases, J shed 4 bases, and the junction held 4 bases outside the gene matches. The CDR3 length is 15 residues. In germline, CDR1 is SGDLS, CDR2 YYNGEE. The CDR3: CASSVDSGQYNEQFF. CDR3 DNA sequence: TGTGCCAGCAGCGTAGATTCGGGACAGTACAATGAGCAGTTCTTC.

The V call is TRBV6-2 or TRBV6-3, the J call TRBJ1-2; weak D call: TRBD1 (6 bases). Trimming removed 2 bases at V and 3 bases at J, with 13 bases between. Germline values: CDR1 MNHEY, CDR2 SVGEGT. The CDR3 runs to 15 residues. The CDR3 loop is CASSYTTHRDYGYTF. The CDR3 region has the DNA TGTGCCAGCAGTTACACAACCCACAGGGACTATGGCTACACCTTC.

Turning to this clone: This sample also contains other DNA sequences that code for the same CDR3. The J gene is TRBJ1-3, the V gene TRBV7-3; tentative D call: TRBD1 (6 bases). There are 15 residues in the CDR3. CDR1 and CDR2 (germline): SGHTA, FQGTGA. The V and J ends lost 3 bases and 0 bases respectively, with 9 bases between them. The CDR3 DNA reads TGTGCCAGCAGCTTGACAGGCCTCTCTGGAAACACCATATATTTT. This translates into CASSLTGLSGNTIYF.

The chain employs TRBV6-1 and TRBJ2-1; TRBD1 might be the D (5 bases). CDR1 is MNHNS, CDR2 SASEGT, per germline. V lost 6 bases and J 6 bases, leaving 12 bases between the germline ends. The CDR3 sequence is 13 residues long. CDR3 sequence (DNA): TGTGCCAGCAGGGGCGGACAATTCAATGAGCAGTTCTTC. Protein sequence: CASRGGQFNEQFF.

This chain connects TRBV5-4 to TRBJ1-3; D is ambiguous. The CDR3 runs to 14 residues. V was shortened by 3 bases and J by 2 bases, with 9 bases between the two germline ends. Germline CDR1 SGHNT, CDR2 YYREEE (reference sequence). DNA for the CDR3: TGTGCCAGCAGCTCAATCGGAGCTGGAAACACCATATATTTT. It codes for CASSSIGAGNTIYF.

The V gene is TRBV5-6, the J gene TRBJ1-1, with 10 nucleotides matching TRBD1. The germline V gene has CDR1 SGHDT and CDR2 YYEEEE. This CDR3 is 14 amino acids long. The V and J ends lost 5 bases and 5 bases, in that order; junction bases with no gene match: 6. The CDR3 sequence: CASRWGTGVTEAFF. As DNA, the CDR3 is TGTGCCAGCAGGTGGGGGACAGGGGTTACTGAAGCTTTCTTT.

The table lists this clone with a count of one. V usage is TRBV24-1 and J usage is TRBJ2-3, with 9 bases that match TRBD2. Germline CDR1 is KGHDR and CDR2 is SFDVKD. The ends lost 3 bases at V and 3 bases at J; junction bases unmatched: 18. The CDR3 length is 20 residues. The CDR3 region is CATSDTRRAGGPQGTDTQYF. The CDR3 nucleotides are TGTGCCACCAGTGATACCCGACGGGCGGGGGGGCCTCAAGGTACAGATACGCAGTATTTT.

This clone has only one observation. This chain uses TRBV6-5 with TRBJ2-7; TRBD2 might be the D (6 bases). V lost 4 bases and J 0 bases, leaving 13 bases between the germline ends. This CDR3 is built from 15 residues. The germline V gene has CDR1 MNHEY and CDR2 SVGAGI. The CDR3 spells CASSLNPGSSYEQYF. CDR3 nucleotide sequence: TGTGCCAGCAGTTTAAATCCCGGGAGCTCCTACGAGCAGTACTTC.

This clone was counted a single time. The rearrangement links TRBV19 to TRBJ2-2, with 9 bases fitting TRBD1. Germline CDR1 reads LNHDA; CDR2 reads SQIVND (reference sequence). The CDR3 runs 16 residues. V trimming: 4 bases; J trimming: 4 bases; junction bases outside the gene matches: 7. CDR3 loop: CASSTGTGFGTGELFF. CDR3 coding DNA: TGTGCCAGTAGTACCGGGACAGGGTTTGGCACCGGGGAGCTGTTTTTT.

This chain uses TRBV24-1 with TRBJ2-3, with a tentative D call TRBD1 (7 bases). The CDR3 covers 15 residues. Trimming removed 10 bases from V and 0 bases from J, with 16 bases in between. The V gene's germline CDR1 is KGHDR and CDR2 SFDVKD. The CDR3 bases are TGTGCCACGGCCTCAGGGGGGATGAGCACAGATACGCAGTATTTT. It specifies CATASGGMSTDTQYF.

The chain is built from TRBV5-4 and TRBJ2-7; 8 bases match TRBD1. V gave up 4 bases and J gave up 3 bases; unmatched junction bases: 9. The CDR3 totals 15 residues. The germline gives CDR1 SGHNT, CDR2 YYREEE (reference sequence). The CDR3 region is CASSVSGTGLYEQYF. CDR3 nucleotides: TGTGCCAGCAGCGTTTCCGGGACAGGACTCTACGAGCAGTACTTC. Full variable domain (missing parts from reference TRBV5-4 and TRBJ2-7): ETGVTQSPTHLIKTRGQQVTLRCSSQSGHNTVSWYQQALGQGPQFIFQYYREEENGRGNFPPRFSGLQFPNYSSELNVNALELDDSALYLCASSVSGTGLYEQYFGPGTRLTVT.

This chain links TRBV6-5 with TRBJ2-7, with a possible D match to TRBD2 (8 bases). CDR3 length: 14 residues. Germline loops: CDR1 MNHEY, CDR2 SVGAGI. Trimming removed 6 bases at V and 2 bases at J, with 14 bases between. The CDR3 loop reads CASRTGGGTYEQYF. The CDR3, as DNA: TGTGCCAGCAGGACGGGAGGGGGCACCTACGAGCAGTACTTC.

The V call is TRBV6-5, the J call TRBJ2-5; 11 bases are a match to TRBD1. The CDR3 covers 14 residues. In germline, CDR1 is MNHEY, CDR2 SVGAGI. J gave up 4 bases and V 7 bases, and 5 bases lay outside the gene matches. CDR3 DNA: TGTGCCAGCATGGGACAGGGGGGACGAGAGACCCAGTACTTC. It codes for CASMGQGGRETQYF.